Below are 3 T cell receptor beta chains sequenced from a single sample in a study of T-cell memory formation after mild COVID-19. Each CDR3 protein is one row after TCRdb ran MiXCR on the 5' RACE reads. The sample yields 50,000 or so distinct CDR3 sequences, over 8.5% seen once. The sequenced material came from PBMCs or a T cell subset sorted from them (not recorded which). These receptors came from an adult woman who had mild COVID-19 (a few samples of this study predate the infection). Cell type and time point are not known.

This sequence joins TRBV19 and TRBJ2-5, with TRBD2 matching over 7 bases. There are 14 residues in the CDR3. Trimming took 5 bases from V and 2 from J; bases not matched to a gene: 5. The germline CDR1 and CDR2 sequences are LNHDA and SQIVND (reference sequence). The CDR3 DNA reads TGTGCCAGTAGTGGACTAGTATTGCAAGAGACCCAGTACTTC. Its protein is CASSGLVLQETQYF.

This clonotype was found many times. CDR3 protein: CSASFLPQETQYF. CDR3 bases: TGCAGTGCTAGTTTTCTACCCCAAGAGACCCAGTACTTC. The V gene is TRBV20-1, the J gene TRBJ2-5; D gene uncertain. The CDR3 has 13 amino acids. Trimming stripped 3 bases from V and 1 base from J, with 9 bases between. Germline V gene sequence: CDR1 DFQATT, CDR2 SNEGSKA (reference sequence).

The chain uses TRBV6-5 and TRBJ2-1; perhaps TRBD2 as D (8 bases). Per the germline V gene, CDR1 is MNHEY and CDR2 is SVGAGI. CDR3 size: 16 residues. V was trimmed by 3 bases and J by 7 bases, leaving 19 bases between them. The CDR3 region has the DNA TGTGCCAGCAGTTATACGACAGGGTCGGGGGGGAATGAGCAGTTCTTC. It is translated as CASSYTTGSGGNEQFF.